Following are 31 T cell receptor beta chains from one sample sequenced in a study of beta chain features in type 1 diabetes. Points from the study as a whole: When Type 1 diabetes patients were examined, their TCRB CDR3s proved moderately but significantly shorter in all four CD4+ subsets.

Expressed TCRB transcripts got sequenced, as all isolated RNA was reverse transcribed. Assay used: immunoSEQ multiplex PCR; TCRdb lists only in-frame clones, some missing. The sample includes nearly 700,000 clones, 10% to 15% seen only once; the top ten take approximately 0.021%. These receptors' antigens are unknown. The sample was naive CD4+ T cells from blood. These receptors were collected from a young man with type 1 diabetes.

V is TRBV10-3 and J is TRBJ2-5; 7 nucleotides line up with TRBD2. Germline V gene lookup returns CDR1 ENHRY and CDR2 SYGVKD. There are 13 residues in the CDR3. V shed 7 bases and J 5 bases; nucleotides not matched to a gene: 7. CDR3 amino acids: CAINSGYGETQYF. CDR3 coding DNA: TGTGCCATCAATAGCGGGTACGGGGAGACCCAGTACTTC.

The chain employs TRBV30 and TRBJ1-1, with unresolved D. The V gene's germline CDR1 is GTSNPN and CDR2 SVGIG (reference sequence). CDR3 length: 13 amino acids. The V end was cut by 4 bases, the J end by 4 bases, with 13 bases between. The CDR3 sequence is CAWTPTVSTEAFF. Here the CDR3 DNA reads TGTGCCTGGACTCCCACAGTGAGCACTGAAGCTTTCTTT.

This clone has more than one count but fewer than ten. The genes are TRBV2 and TRBJ2-1; either TRBD1 or TRBD2 may supply D (5 bases each). The CDR3 consists of 12 residues. Germline-derived CDR1 and CDR2 are SNHLY and FYNNEI. V was shortened by 7 bases and J by 15 bases, with 19 bases between the two germline ends. The CDR3 DNA reads as TGTGCCAGCACCGAGGGAGCCAGGGTACGGTTCTTC. Its protein is CASTEGARVRFF.

This clone was observed a handful of times. The chain has TRBV5-6 and TRBJ2-5; D is unclear. Germline V gene data show CDR1 as SGHDT and CDR2 as YYEEEE. With 4 bases removed from V and 5 bases from J, the gap between germline ends came to 15 bases. The CDR3 length is 14 residues. For the CDR3, the DNA is TGTGCCAGCAGCACCCGACTCGAAGGGGAGACCCAGTACTTC. It translates to CASSTRLEGETQYF.

A few counts support this clone. The gene calls are TRBV4-1 and TRBJ2-7; no firm D call. V lost 3 bases and J lost 7, with 7 bases in between. The CDR3 length is 11 residues. Germline lookup yields CDR1 MGHRA and CDR2 YSYEKL. CDR3 in amino acids: CASSQRDEQYF. Written as DNA, the CDR3 is TGCGCCAGCAGCCAGAGAGATGAGCAGTACTTC.

This clone was counted a few times. The rearrangement links TRBV6-5 to TRBJ1-6; D is undetermined. The germline V and J ends were trimmed by 2 bases and 7 bases, with 9 bases remaining between them. The CDR3 covers 14 residues. The germline V gene has CDR1 MNHEY and CDR2 SVGAGI. The CDR3 DNA follows: TGTGCCAGCAGTTACGGGAGGTTGAATTCACCCCTCCACTTT. It is translated as CASSYGRLNSPLHF.

The gene calls are TRBV9 and TRBJ1-2; D not resolved. V lost 2 bases to trimming and J lost 2 bases, with 13 bases between them. Germline V gene sequence: CDR1 SGDLS, CDR2 YYNGEE. The CDR3 is 15 amino acids. This CDR3 reads CASSVITQVNYGYTF. The DNA for the CDR3 is TGTGCCAGCAGCGTGATAACCCAGGTGAACTATGGCTACACCTTC.

V usage is TRBV30 and J usage is TRBJ2-3; possibly TRBD2 for D (5 bases). Germline CDR1 is GTSNPN and CDR2 is SVGIG (reference sequence). CDR3 length: 14 amino acids. Trimming shortened V by 4 bases and J by 0 bases, and 11 bases separated the two germline ends. The CDR3 reads CAWKASLSTDTQYF. CDR3 in DNA: TGTGCCTGGAAGGCTAGCCTCAGCACAGATACGCAGTATTTT.

The rearrangement joins TRBV6-6 to TRBJ1-1, with a tentative D call TRBD1 (5 bases). The CDR3 consists of 14 residues. Germline CDR1 is MNHNY and CDR2 is SVGAGI (reference sequence). V was pared by 2 bases and J by 3 bases, with 10 bases between. The CDR3 sequence is CASSYGGADTEAFF. The DNA of the CDR3 is TGTGCCAGCAGTTACGGAGGGGCAGACACTGAAGCTTTCTTT.

This clone was seen a few times. The chain is built from TRBV19 and TRBJ2-7; 10 bases fit TRBD1. The germline CDR1 and CDR2 sequences are LNHDA and SQIVND (reference sequence). The CDR3 is 13 residues long. J was trimmed by 3 bases and V by 6 bases; bases with no gene match: 2. DNA of the CDR3: TGTGCCAGTAGACGGGACAGGGGCTACGAGCAGTACTTC. It encodes CASRRDRGYEQYF.

This clone turned up a few times. The rearrangement joins TRBV5-6 to TRBJ2-6; weak D call: TRBD1 (6 bases). V was clipped by 5 bases and J by 0 bases, with 18 bases between them. Germline loops: CDR1 SGHDT, CDR2 YYEEEE. The CDR3 contains 18 residues. The CDR3 loop reads CASSPDRTAFSGANVLTF. In DNA form, the CDR3 reads TGTGCCAGCAGTCCCGACAGGACTGCCTTCTCTGGGGCCAACGTCCTGACTTTC.

The chain links TRBV7-8 to TRBJ1-2, with 11 nucleotides matching TRBD1. The V gene's germline CDR1 is SGHVS and CDR2 FQNEAQ. Trimming took 5 bases from V and 5 from J; bases not matched to a gene: 7. The CDR3 extends over 15 amino acids. As DNA, the CDR3 is TGTGCCAGCAGCCCAGGACAGGGGGCGAAGTATGGCTACACCTTC. Amino acids: CASSPGQGAKYGYTF.

This clone was counted a few times. The rearrangement joins TRBV14 to TRBJ2-2; D not certain. Looked up from germline, CDR1 is SGHDN and CDR2 is FVKESK. CDR3 length equals 13 residues. The V and J ends lost 4 bases and 4 bases respectively, with 7 bases between them. This CDR3 reads CASSPEVTGELFF. The CDR3 DNA sequence: TGTGCCAGCAGCCCGGAAGTCACCGGGGAGCTGTTTTTT.

This clone has a handful of counts. This chain joins TRBV2 and TRBJ2-2; TRBD1 might be the D (6 bases). Germline V gene data show CDR1 as SNHLY and CDR2 as FYNNEI. The germline V and J ends were trimmed by 7 bases and 7 bases, with 16 bases remaining between them. This CDR3 has 14 amino acids. CDR3 loop: CASIRDIGGGELFF. CDR3 nucleotide sequence: TGTGCCAGCATCAGGGACATCGGTGGCGGGGAGCTGTTTTTT. The full variable domain, completed using reference TRBV2 and TRBJ2-2, is EPEVTQTPSHQVTQMGQEVILRCVPISNHLYFYWYRQILGQKVEFLVSFYNNEISEKSEIFDDQFSVERPDGSNFTLKIRSTKLEDSAMYFCASIRDIGGGELFFGEGSRLTVL.

The chain has TRBV27 and TRBJ2-7; D is undetermined. Per germline, CDR1 MNHEY and CDR2 SMNVEV (reference sequence). The length of the CDR3 is 13 residues. Trimming took off 3 bases at V and 2 bases at J, with 8 bases between the two ends. CDR3 protein: CASSFAVAYEQYF. CDR3 sequence (DNA): TGTGCCAGCAGTTTCGCGGTGGCCTACGAGCAGTACTTC.

This clone has more than one count but fewer than ten. The rearrangement links TRBV29-1 to TRBJ2-1, with a possible D match to TRBD1 (6 bases). Germline-derived CDR1 and CDR2 are SQVTM and ANQGSEA. Between the trimmed V and J ends, which lost 6 bases and 5 bases, there was a span of 14 bases. The CDR3 spans 13 residues. CDR3 in DNA: TGCAGCGTACCCGGAACAGGGAACAATGAGCAGTTCTTC. Protein product: CSVPGTGNNEQFF.

This clone was seen only a few times. The genes are TRBV4-1 and TRBJ2-3; no definite D call. Germline CDR1 MGHRA, CDR2 YSYEKL. Trimming took off 0 bases at V and 2 bases at J, with 15 bases between the two ends. The CDR3 sequence is 17 residues long. The CDR3 here is CASSQDRSLPATDTQYF. DNA of the CDR3: TGCGCCAGCAGCCAAGATCGAAGCTTGCCAGCCACAGATACGCAGTATTTT.

The chain uses TRBV2 and TRBJ2-7, with TRBD2 as a possible D gene (5 bases). Germline V lookup: CDR1 SNHLY, CDR2 FYNNEI. There are 13 residues in the CDR3. V was shortened by 4 bases and J by 2 bases, with 9 bases between the two germline ends. The CDR3 region has the DNA TGTGCCAGCAGTGGTTGGGAGCCCTACGAGCAGTACTTC. Residues: CASSGWEPYEQYF.

The rearrangement uses TRBV19 and TRBJ2-7, with D perhaps TRBD1 (5 bases). The V end was cut by 3 bases, the J end by 3 bases, with 9 bases between. The CDR3 runs to 13 residues. Germline V gene lookup returns CDR1 LNHDA and CDR2 SQIVND (reference sequence). The CDR3 DNA reads TGTGCCAGTAGTATTGGGGCAGGCTACGAGCAGTACTTC. It encodes CASSIGAGYEQYF.

This clone was detected a few times. The chain joins TRBV5-1 to TRBJ2-3, with 7 bases identical to TRBD2. The CDR3 runs 12 residues. The junction had 2 bases not matched to a gene; V was cut back by 2 bases and J by 8 bases. Germline V gene sequence: CDR1 SGHRS, CDR2 YFSETQ. The CDR3 is CASSFGEGTQYF. CDR3 DNA sequence: TGCGCCAGCAGCTTCGGGGAGGGTACGCAGTATTTT.

The rearrangement joins TRBV25-1 to TRBJ2-5, with unresolved D. The CDR3 totals 14 residues. CDR1 and CDR2 from the germline V gene are MGHDK and SYGVNS. V was trimmed by 8 bases and J by 1 base, leaving 14 bases between them. The CDR3 coding sequence is TGTGCCAGCGAGACGGCAGAAGGCCAAGAGACCCAGTACTTC. This codes for CASETAEGQETQYF.

The chain is built from TRBV30 and TRBJ2-7; 10 nucleotides line up with TRBD1. J was trimmed by 5 bases and V by 3 bases; bases with no gene match: 7. Germline loops: CDR1 GTSNPN, CDR2 SVGIG (reference sequence). The CDR3 has 14 residues. CDR3 sequence (DNA): TGTGCCTGGAGCCACCGGGACAGGGGAAACGAGCAGTACTTC. The encoded protein is CAWSHRDRGNEQYF.

This clone was detected only a few times. The V call is TRBV6-1, the J call TRBJ2-5; possible D gene TRBD1, 6 bases. Trimming shortened V by 6 bases and J by 2 bases, and 16 bases separated the two germline ends. Germline V gene data show CDR1 as MNHNS and CDR2 as SASEGT. The CDR3 extends over 15 amino acids. As DNA, the CDR3 is TGTGCCAGCAGCCAAGCCCGACAGGCGCAAGAGACCCAGTACTTC. Protein product: CASSQARQAQETQYF.

The chain employs TRBV4-1 and TRBJ2-5, with D perhaps being TRBD1 or TRBD2 (7 bases each). Looked up from germline, CDR1 is MGHRA and CDR2 is YSYEKL. This CDR3 is 14 amino acids long. Trimming left V 0 bases short and J 10 bases short, with 15 bases between. The CDR3 loop is CASSQDGGTASQYF. The CDR3 nucleotides are TGCGCCAGCAGCCAAGACGGGGGGACAGCGAGCCAGTACTTC.

This clone has more than one count but fewer than ten. V and J are TRBV10-3 and TRBJ1-1; D remains ambiguous. This CDR3 region has 13 residues. The germline CDR1 and CDR2 sequences are ENHRY and SYGVKD. Trimming shortened V by 11 bases and J by 1 base, and 14 bases separated the two germline ends. In DNA, the CDR3 is TGTGCCGCCCGGGAGGCAGCGAACACTGAAGCTTTCTTT. This translates into CAAREAANTEAFF.

This clone was recorded a few times. The chain carries TRBV7-3 and TRBJ2-3, with 11 bases fitting TRBD1. V was clipped by 5 bases and J by 4 bases; unmatched bases: 5. CDR1 SGHTA and CDR2 FQGTGA come from the germline V gene. The CDR3 has 15 residues. The CDR3 here is CASSSQGQGADTQYF. The CDR3 DNA is TGTGCCAGCAGCAGTCAGGGACAGGGGGCAGATACGCAGTATTTT. Full variable domain (missing parts from reference TRBV7-3 and TRBJ2-3): GAGVSQTPSNKVTEKGKYVELRCDPISGHTALYWYRQSLGQGPEFLIYFQGTGAADDSGLPNDRFFAVRPEGSVSTLKIQRTERGDSAVYLCASSSQGQGADTQYFGPGTRLTVL.

This clone was seen a handful of times. This chain connects TRBV6-5 to TRBJ1-2; tentative D call: TRBD1 (5 bases). Per the germline V gene, CDR1 is MNHEY and CDR2 is SVGAGI. V was pared by 7 bases and J by 7 bases, with 16 bases between. The CDR3 covers 13 residues. CDR3 sequence: CASTNGGSGGYTF. CDR3 DNA: TGTGCCAGCACCAACGGGGGTTCCGGTGGCTACACCTTC.

This clone was seen only a few times. The rearrangement uses TRBV5-4 and TRBJ2-3; D remains unclear. The CDR3 extends over 12 amino acids. Trimming cost V 4 bases and J 4 bases, with 7 bases left between them. Germline assignment: CDR1 SGHNT and CDR2 YYREEE (reference sequence). The CDR3 sequence is CASSREADTQYF. The CDR3 DNA follows: TGTGCCAGCAGCCGCGAAGCAGATACGCAGTATTTT.

The chain links TRBV12-5 to TRBJ1-6, with D unclear. The CDR3 is 14 residues long. In germline, CDR1 is LGHNT, CDR2 FRNRAP. The V gene lost 6 bases and the J gene lost 15 bases, with 21 bases spanning the gap. CDR3 DNA sequence: TGTGCTAGTGGACGCGGAGGCTCGGGTTCATTCCTCCACTTT. Its translation: CASGRGGSGSFLHF.

This clone has more than one count but fewer than ten. The CDR3 region has the DNA TGCGCCAGCAGCCAAGATCTCTACGAGCAGTACTTC. Protein sequence: CASSQDLYEQYF. V and J are TRBV4-1 and TRBJ2-7; D is undetermined. The CDR3 runs to 12 residues. CDR1 is MGHRA and CDR2 is YSYEKL in the germline V gene. Deletions cut 0 bases from V and 3 bases from J, with 3 bases between.

This clone has a handful of counts. The V gene is TRBV6-5, the J gene TRBJ1-2, with TRBD1 identical over 7 bases. The CDR3 length is 14 residues. Germline lookup yields CDR1 MNHEY and CDR2 SVGAGI. With V trimmed by 7 bases and J by 5 bases, 10 bases remained unmatched. In nucleotides, the CDR3 is TGTGCCAGCACCACCCGGACAGGAACTTATGGCTACACCTTC. Translating it yields CASTTRTGTYGYTF.